This entry concerns a single T cell receptor beta chain. The target antigen is unknown. The source of the sample is a study of lymphopenia after photon versus proton radiotherapy. Study-level results: Under photons, naive T cells and diversity fell while effector/memory populations rose. In patients who died, overall survival fell as post-nadir TCR diversity dropped more. Survival link was tested only in deceased patients; proton benefit remains a possibility. After the lymphocyte nadir, photon-treated repertoires showed oligoclonal expansion, especially of CD8+ Temra cells.

Sequencing used immunoSEQ multiplex PCR; TCRdb keeps in-frame clones, though not all of them. The data hold 75,000 to 95,000 clones, with about four fifths observed a single time. CDR3 length: 14 amino acids. V was shortened by 2 bases and J by 7 bases, with 9 bases between the two germline ends. Germline assignment: CDR1 SGHAT and CDR2 FQNNGV. The rearrangement links TRBV11-2 to TRBJ1-6; unclear D gene. The sample here was peripheral blood, taken from a patient treated with proton-based radiotherapy. The clonotype was recovered from a man between 60 and 70 years old with pancreatic cancer. CDR3 sequence (DNA): TGTGCCAGCAGCTTAAACGGCGGGAATTCACCCCTCCACTTT. It is translated as CASSLNGGNSPLHF.